Detailed here is one T cell receptor beta chain. The target antigen is unknown. Profiled with immunoSEQ multiplex PCR; TCRdb holds only in-frame clones, not every one. The table includes about 120,000 clones, about nine tenths detected once. This entry comes from a study of cytomegalovirus exposure and HLA in healthy donors. Points from the study as a whole: It was reportedly the case that the classifier diagnosed cytomegalovirus status with high specificity and sensitivity. Altogether, 164 TCR beta chains were recorded as cytomegalovirus-associated.

The CDR3 has 16 amino acids. Looked up from germline, CDR1 is MDHEN and CDR2 is SYDVKM. V lost 3 bases and J 0 bases, leaving 14 bases between the germline ends. The receptor's source is a man between 18 and 29 years old in good health and CMV-seronegative. This chain uses TRBV28 with TRBJ2-5, with D possibly TRBD2 on 6 matching bases. Sequenced sample: PBMCs. Here the CDR3 DNA reads TGTGCCAGCAGTTTTAGGAGGGCAGACAACCAAGAGACCCAGTACTTC. It codes for CASSFRRADNQETQYF.